Below, one T cell receptor (beta chain) is given with its context. The sample comes from a study of blood T cell repertoires in COVID-19. Generated by immunoSEQ multiplex PCR, the TCRdb table keeps only in-frame clones and is missing some. The sample holds 150,000 to 200,000 clones, over 60% seen once. Germline V gene sequence: CDR1 SEHNR, CDR2 FQNEAQ (reference sequence). The length of the CDR3 is 13 residues. Trimming removed 1 base from V and 4 bases from J, with 5 bases in between. This receptor was obtained from a woman in her sixties or seventies with acute or convalescent COVID-19. The V call is TRBV7-9, the J call TRBJ2-1; D is perhaps TRBD1 (5 bases). The sequenced sample was peripheral blood. The CDR3 loop is CASSLGQYNEQFF. In DNA, the CDR3 is TGTGCCAGCAGCTTAGGACAGTACAATGAGCAGTTCTTC.